Listed below are T cell receptor beta chains from one sample, sequenced in a study of T cells of healthy individuals. TCRdb itself ran the 5' RACE reads through MiXCR, one entry per CDR3 protein. The sample consists of about 96,000 distinct CDR3 sequences, approximately 15% of them appearing once. All receptors derive from a human donor in good health. The CDR3 runs from the conserved cysteine through the conserved F or W. A D gene is named only where the DNA matches it firmly. Where a row states a size, it is once, few, many or the class of an expanded clone; other rows omit it.

size,D,V,J,CDR3
few,.,TRBV6-2/TRBV6-3,TRBJ2-7,CASRPSSSYEQYF
few,.,TRBV3-1,TRBJ2-7,CASSSPGTPSYEQYF
.,.,TRBV11-2,TRBJ1-6,CASSLAGSYNSPLHF
few,.,TRBV4-3,TRBJ1-2,CASSQERQGSRGYTF
.,.,TRBV7-9,TRBJ1-2,CASSFPRPGRSFVYTF
.,.,TRBV4-2,TRBJ2-7,CASSQATQESYEQYF
.,.,TRBV2,TRBJ2-2,CASRDLEGGRYTGELFF
few,.,TRBV28,TRBJ1-5,CAVTSNFNQPQHF
many,.,TRBV5-1,TRBJ2-3,CASSSPQGKVLDTQYF
.,.,TRBV11-1,TRBJ1-6,CASSMGAANSHLHF
few,.,TRBV10-3,TRBJ1-3,CAISVGSGNTIYF
.,.,TRBV6-6,TRBJ2-2,CASSYSQWNTGELFF
.,.,TRBV28,TRBJ2-3,CASSSSGATQYF
few,TRBD2,TRBV13,TRBJ2-2,CASSLVRLAANTGELFF
.,.,TRBV12-3/TRBV12-4,TRBJ2-5,CASSFRGVGETQYF
.,.,TRBV2,TRBJ2-2,CASSVLKNTGELFF
.,.,TRBV20-1,TRBJ2-7,CSACPDLMGAGEQYF
few,.,TRBV6-5,TRBJ1-5,CASSSDSTQPQHF
many,.,TRBV29-1,TRBJ2-3,CSLTFTDTQYF
many,TRBD2,TRBV6-4,TRBJ2-3,CASSDGSGSDTQYF
few,TRBD1,TRBV5-1,TRBJ2-3,CASSLQGFDTQYF
.,TRBD1,TRBV5-1,TRBJ2-3,CASSFHRGRTTDTQYF
.,.,TRBV6-5,TRBJ2-1,CASSGREYNEQFF
many,.,TRBV6-6,TRBJ1-6,CALGSGSYNSPLHF
few,TRBD1,TRBV7-9,TRBJ2-3,CASSGPGQGTDTQYF
.,.,TRBV6-5,TRBJ2-5,CASSRGGSQETQYF
.,TRBD1,TRBV15,TRBJ1-1,CATSRDRQGSTEAFF
many,.,TRBV2,TRBJ1-2,CASTYLEGYGYTF
.,TRBD2,TRBV5-1,TRBJ2-7,CASSLDGREYF
.,.,TRBV6-2/TRBV6-3,TRBJ2-5,CASSYSDRTETQYF
.,.,TRBV6-9,TRBJ1-1,CASKNSQNTEAFF
few,.,TRBV28,TRBJ2-4,CASSLVREGAKNIQYF
few,.,TRBV6-2/TRBV6-3,TRBJ2-3,CASTDLSITDTQYF
few,.,TRBV6-2/TRBV6-3,TRBJ2-1,CASSYPRDNWSRYEQFF
few,.,TRBV28,TRBJ1-5,CASSPPQMPQHF
.,.,TRBV9,TRBJ2-5,CASSGGQKETQYF
.,TRBD1,TRBV28,TRBJ1-5,CASSSADRVFFQPQHF
once,.,TRBV28,TRBJ1-5,CASSLHFFSNQPQHF
.,.,TRBV7-6,TRBJ1-6,CASSPMTAHSPLHF
.,.,TRBV9,TRBJ2-2,CASSPRGQNTGELFF
few,TRBD2,TRBV25-1,TRBJ2-3,CASSERTSGRVSDTQYF
.,.,TRBV29-1,TRBJ2-7,CSVEGQPDEQYF
.,.,TRBV6-5,TRBJ1-2,CASSYRDTFYGYTF
many,TRBD1,TRBV7-9,TRBJ1-5,CASSPTGSRGNQPQHF
few,.,TRBV27,TRBJ2-1,CASSPRGSYNEQFF
many,.,TRBV7-9,TRBJ2-2,CASSLAPGTGELFF
many,.,TRBV30,TRBJ1-5,CAWSSGRNQPQHF
.,TRBD1,TRBV4-3,TRBJ2-7,CASSHLKAGTGAYEQYF
.,TRBD1,TRBV15,TRBJ2-2,CATSIHKGGNGELFF
.,.,TRBV19,TRBJ1-5,CASMEGTDQPQHF
few,TRBD2,TRBV5-8,TRBJ2-5,CASSLDTSGEQETQYF
.,TRBD1,TRBV28,TRBJ2-1,CASSPPGTGGNEQFF
few,.,TRBV7-3,TRBJ2-2,CASSSQGFGELFF
.,.,TRBV25-1,TRBJ1-2,CASSEGGTHGYTF